This TCR beta chain was captured in a study of human T cells and chemical hapten exposure. This clonotype has a count of ten or more. TCRdb independently ran MiXCR on the RACE reads; one entry per CDR3 protein. The sample has fewer than 350,000 distinct CDR3 sequences, 7.5% to 8% seen once. The CDR3 length is 15 residues. Germline V gives CDR1 MDHEN, CDR2 SYDVKM. The V end was cut by 2 bases, the J end by 3 bases, with 11 bases between. The time point denotes: pre-sensitization, week 0. Treatment meaning: therapeutic diphenylcyclopropenone sensitization with weekly scalp DPC. The V call is TRBV28, the J call TRBJ2-4; D is ambiguous. Sequenced here: whole blood, sampled in connection with sensitization to the hapten diphenylcyclopropenone (DPC). This clonotype originated in a man younger than 30 with alopecia areata. Some clones in this sample may be carry-over from other donors' samples. The CDR3 coding sequence is TGTGCCAGCAGTTTAATTGGGGAAATCAAAAACATTCAGTACTTC. Amino acids: CASSLIGEIKNIQYF.